The sequence of this T cell receptor (beta chain) was determined in a study of shared clonotypes between healthy human individuals (dated by TCRdb to 2020 to 2021). Turning to the overall study: A few men and two women, aged 18 to 49 years, made up the cohort. For each donor, CD4 naive and CD4 memory were each run on three plates, CD8 naive on two plates, and CD8 memory on one plate. To estimate repertoire size and how much clonotype sharing occurs between individuals, the study deeply sequenced the blood TCR repertoires of about five healthy adults. Different laboratories and diverse techniques were used to prepare libraries and sequence TCR repertoires, to increase sequencing depth and limit assay-specific biases. Between about 0.8 and 9.5 billion PBMCs per donor were obtained by leukapheresis.

The germline V gene encodes CDR1 MNHEY and CDR2 SMNVEV (reference sequence). The CDR3 holds 13 amino acids from the cysteine to the phenylalanine. Just the 39-base CDR3 DNA is kept, in frame starting at base 1. Compared with germline, V lacks 6 bases and J lacks 4 bases; bases without a gene match: 4. For the CD8 naive samples, CD45RO-negative cells were positively selected for CCR7, yielding a CD45RA+CCR7+ population from which TemRA cells were excluded. Healthy HIV-negative adults with no recently reported acute infections or vaccinations were included as donors. All donors were Caucasian adults living in Nashville, Tennessee, USA. After blood collection by leukapheresis, PBMCs were isolated using Ficoll-Histopaque density gradient centrifugation and then cryopreserved in the vapor phase of liquid nitrogen. Purity and quantity of every magnetically sorted T cell population were checked by analytical flow cytometry. From each sorted fraction, genomic DNA was isolated and quantified by UV absorbance on a Nanodrop 2000c.

Using the deep immunoSEQ assay, multiplex PCR amplified TCR CDR3 regions from genomic DNA. Extracted genomic DNA from each cell subset was distributed evenly across all wells of several immunoSEQ 96-well plates, and each plate was treated as a replicate. For sorted subsets, 150 to 250 ng of genomic DNA, equivalent to some 33,000 T cell genomes, went into each replicate PCR. The purified libraries were quantified using a Qubit 3.0 fluorometer, sized with a Bioanalyzer 2100, and then quantified again using the KAPA Library Quantification kit. A separate single-read 150-cycle Illumina NextSeq 550 flow cell was used to sequence each immunoSEQ 96-well plate. Turning to the authors' computational methods: The immunoSEQ output contained only junctional sequences without quality scores, so filtering could not match that applied to full-length reads. To assign V/J genes and CDR3, sequences were annotated using PyIR, a Python wrapper for IgBLAST v1.9, with IMGT germline references. Reads with weak V/J assignments (E-value above 1e-6), missing CDR3, stop codons, out-of-frame junctions, or ambiguous translated residues were removed. V3J clonotypes were defined as sequences sharing the same inferred V gene, J gene, and CDR3 amino acid sequence. To compute the percentage overlap between repertoires, the number of shared unique clonotypes was divided by the size of the smaller repertoire. RTK rarefaction, the Chao1 estimator, and Recon v2.1 estimates of unobserved clonotypes were used to assess repertoire richness. Generation probabilities for all TCRbeta clonotypes obtained by the gDNA method from several donors were computed using OLGA. The clones in this table, taken by TCRdb from immuneACCESS, are in-frame only. Not every clone is retained; where verified, under half of the shortfall comes from an unresolved V gene, and the cause of the rest is unknown. Clonal size and the V and J genes are those of that table, whereas D and trimming came from the DNA. The sample table lists fewer than 1 million clones, about 96% of them with a count of one. About 0.22% of the sample is taken by the ten largest.

Results and caveats for the whole study, not just this receptor: Sharing across a handful of donors was observed for 4.5% to 6.5% of naive CD4, 3% to 3.5% of naive CD8, 2% to 2.5% of memory CD4, and around 0.42% of memory CD8 clonotypes. Only blood was sampled, and tissue TCR repertoires likely differ from those in blood. Pairwise subsampling led to the expectation that sequencing depth would affect the degree of clonotype sharing among donors. Compared with non-shared clonotypes, clonotypes shared by all four sorted-subset donors had higher generation probabilities. The genetic and exposure-history diversity represented was limited by the small number of donors. Naive subsets generally had larger estimated clonotype richness than memory subsets did. Even with the large sequencing depth, rarefaction of the sorted-subset datasets indicated that sequencing was incomplete.

About this clone itself: The antigen it recognizes is unknown. No quality values exist for individual bases; no much larger clone is one base distant. Within the sample, other DNA sequences also encode this same CDR3.

Here the chain combines TRBV27 and TRBJ1-2; TRBD1 lines up with 8 middle nucleotides. What was sequenced was naive CD8+ T cells sorted from blood. In light of the paper, this sample's cell subset or site label describes: CD45RA+CCR7+. The TCR was taken from a man between 25 and 39 years old in good health. The bases are TGTGCCAGCAGCTCGGACAGGGCCTATGGCTACACCTTC. Its protein reads: CASSSDRAYGYTF.